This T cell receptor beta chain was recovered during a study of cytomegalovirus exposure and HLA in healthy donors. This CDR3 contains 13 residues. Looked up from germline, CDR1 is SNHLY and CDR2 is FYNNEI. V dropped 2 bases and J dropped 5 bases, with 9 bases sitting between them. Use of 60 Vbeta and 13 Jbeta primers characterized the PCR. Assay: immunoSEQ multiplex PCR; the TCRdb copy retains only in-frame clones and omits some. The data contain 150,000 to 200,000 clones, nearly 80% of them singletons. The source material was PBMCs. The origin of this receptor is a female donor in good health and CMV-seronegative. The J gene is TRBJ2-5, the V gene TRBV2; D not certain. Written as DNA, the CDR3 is TGTGCCAGCAGTGAAAGTAGTCGGGAGACCCAGTACTTC. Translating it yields CASSESSRETQYF.